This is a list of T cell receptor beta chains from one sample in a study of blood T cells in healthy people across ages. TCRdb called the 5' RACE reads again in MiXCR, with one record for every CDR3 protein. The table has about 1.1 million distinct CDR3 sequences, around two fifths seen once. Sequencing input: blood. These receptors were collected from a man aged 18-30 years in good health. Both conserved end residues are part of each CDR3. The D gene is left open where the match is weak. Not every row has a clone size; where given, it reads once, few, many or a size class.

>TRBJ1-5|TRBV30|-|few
TGTGCCTGGAGTGTTTCGTTTAGCAATCAGCCCCAGCATTTT
CAWSVSFSNQPQHF
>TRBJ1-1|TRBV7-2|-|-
TGTACCAGCAGCCCTCTAGGGGACACTGAAGCTTTCTTT
CTSSPLGDTEAFF
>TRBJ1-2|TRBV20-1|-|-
TGCAGTGCCAAAAATCCCACACTCAACTATGGCTACACCTTC
CSAKNPTLNYGYTF
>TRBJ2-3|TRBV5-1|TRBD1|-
TGTGCCAGCAGTTTGTGGGGACAGGGCACAGATACGCAGTATTTT
CASSLWGQGTDTQYF
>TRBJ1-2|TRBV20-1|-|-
TGCAGTGCTAGAGAGTTCTATGGCTACACCTTC
CSAREFYGYTF
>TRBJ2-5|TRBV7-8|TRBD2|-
TGTGCCAGCTCAAGTAAGCGGGGAGCCAAAGGGACCCAGTACTTC
CASSSKRGAKGTQYF
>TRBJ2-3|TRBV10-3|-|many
TGTGCCATCAGTGACTCAGATACGCAGTATTTT
CAISDSDTQYF
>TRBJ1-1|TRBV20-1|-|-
TGCAGTGCTAGGGGGAAAATGAGGACTGAAGCTTTCTTT
CSARGKMRTEAFF
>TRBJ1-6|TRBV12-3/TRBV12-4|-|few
TGTGCCTCCGGTGCAGGGAGGCATAATTCACCCCTCCACTTT
CASGAGRHNSPLHF
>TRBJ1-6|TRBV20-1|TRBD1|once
TGCAGTGCTAGGGCCGAGACAGGGAAAAATTCACCCCTCCACTTT
CSARAETGKNSPLHF
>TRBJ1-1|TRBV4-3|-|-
TGCGCCAGCAGCCAAGATTCGGGGAGGAGCACTGAAGCTTTCTTT
CASSQDSGRSTEAFF
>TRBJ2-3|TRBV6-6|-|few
TGTGCCAGCAGCGACCCGGGACTGTCGAAGGCAGATACGCAGTATTTT
CASSDPGLSKADTQYF
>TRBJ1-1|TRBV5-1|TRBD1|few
TGCGCCAGCAGCTTGGCGGGACAGGGGGCGGGAGCTGAAGCTTTCTTT
CASSLAGQGAGAEAFF
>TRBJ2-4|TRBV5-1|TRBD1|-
TGCGCCAGCAGCCTCCTTGACAGGGAGCAGTACTTC
CASSLLDREQYF
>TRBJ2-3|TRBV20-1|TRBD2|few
TGCAGTGCTAGCGAAGGGACTAGCCCCACAGATACGCAGTATTTT
CSASEGTSPTDTQYF
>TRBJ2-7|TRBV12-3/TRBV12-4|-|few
TGTGCCAGCAGTCAGGTGGTCCACGAGCAGTACTTC
CASSQVVHEQYF
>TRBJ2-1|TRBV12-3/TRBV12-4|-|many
TGTGCCAGCAGTTTAGGGGCCTTTTCCAATGAGCAGTTCTTC
CASSLGAFSNEQFF
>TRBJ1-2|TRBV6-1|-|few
TGTGCCAGCACTCGGCATACCTCTTCTAATGGCTACACCTTC
CASTRHTSSNGYTF
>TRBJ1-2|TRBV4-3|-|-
TGCGCCAGCAGCCAAGTAGGCCTCTCGGCTAACTATGGCTACACCTTC
CASSQVGLSANYGYTF
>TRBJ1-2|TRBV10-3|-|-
TGTGCCATCAGTGAGGTCCGGGGCGAGGGTATCTATGGCTACACCTTC
CAISEVRGEGIYGYTF
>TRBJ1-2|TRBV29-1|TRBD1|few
TGCAGCGTTGAAGATGACGGGGACAGGCAGTCTTATGGCTACACCTTC
CSVEDDGDRQSYGYTF
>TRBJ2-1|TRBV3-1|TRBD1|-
TGTGCCAGCAGCCATACAGGGGGCGCCTACCAAGAGACCCAGTTCTTC
CASSHTGGAYQETQFF
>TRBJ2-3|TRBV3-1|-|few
TGTGCCAGCAGCGCCGGGACGATGATGATGTCGCAGTATTTT
CASSAGTMMMSQYF
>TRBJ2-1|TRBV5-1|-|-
TGCGCCAGCAGCTTGGCCCCAACGGGCCTATACAATGAGCAGTTCTTC
CASSLAPTGLYNEQFF